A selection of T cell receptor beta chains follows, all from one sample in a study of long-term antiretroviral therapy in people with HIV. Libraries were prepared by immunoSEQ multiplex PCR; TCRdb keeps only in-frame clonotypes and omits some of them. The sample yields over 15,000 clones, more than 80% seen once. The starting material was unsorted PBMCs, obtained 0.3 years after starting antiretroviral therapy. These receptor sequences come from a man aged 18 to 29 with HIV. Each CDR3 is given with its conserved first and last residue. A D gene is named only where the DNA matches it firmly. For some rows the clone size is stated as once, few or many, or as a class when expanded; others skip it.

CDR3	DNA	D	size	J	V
CASSDPSLDRGRYEQYF	TGTGCCAGCAGTGACCCAAGCCTGGACAGGGGGCGATACGAGCAGTACTTC	TRBD1	-	TRBJ2-7	TRBV5-6
CASGENAVVEKLFF	TGTGCCAGCGGGGAGAACGCAGTAGTCGAAAAACTGTTTTTT	-	-	TRBJ1-4	TRBV2
CASSWGRDYEQYF	TGTGCCAGCAGCTGGGGCAGGGACTACGAGCAGTACTTC	-	-	TRBJ2-7	TRBV11-2
CASSPAIPIRETEAFF	TGTGCCAGCTCACCTGCCATACCCATAAGGGAAACTGAAGCTTTCTTT	-	-	TRBJ1-1	TRBV18
CASRQGTNYGYTF	TGTGCCAGCAGGCAGGGGACTAACTATGGCTACACCTTC	-	-	TRBJ1-2	TRBV28
CASGLGGTANNEQFF	TGTGCTAGTGGTTTGGGGGGGACTGCTAACAATGAGCAGTTCTTC	-	-	TRBJ2-1	TRBV12-5
CASSGPVAGVNNEQFF	TGTGCCAGCAGTGGCCCCGTCGCAGGAGTTAACAATGAGCAGTTCTTC	-	-	TRBJ2-1	TRBV6-1
CASSQEADQPQHF	TGCGCCAGCAGCCAAGAAGCAGATCAGCCCCAGCATTTT	-	-	TRBJ1-5	TRBV4-1
CASSQGGAEAFF	TGTGCCAGCAGCCAAGGAGGCGCTGAAGCTTTCTTT	-	-	TRBJ1-1	TRBV11-3
CASSLAFQRGPQNEQFF	TGCGCCAGCAGCTTGGCCTTCCAGCGGGGGCCCCAGAATGAGCAGTTCTTC	TRBD2	-	TRBJ2-1	TRBV5-1
CASSYDSGLNTIYF	TGTGCCAGCAGTTACGATTCAGGGCTGAACACCATATATTTT	-	-	TRBJ1-3	TRBV6-5
CASSFRDRLNTEAFF	TGTGCCAGCAGTTTCCGGGACAGACTGAACACTGAAGCTTTCTTT	TRBD1	-	TRBJ1-1	TRBV28
CASSTGHIQEEKLFF	TGTGCCAGCAGCACGGGACACATACAGGAGGAAAAACTGTTTTTT	-	medium-sized	TRBJ1-4	TRBV11-2
CASSPTSGGTDTQYF	TGTGCCAGCAGTCCTACTAGCGGGGGAACAGATACGCAGTATTTT	TRBD2	-	TRBJ2-3	TRBV6-4
CASSEELYQPQHF	TGCGCCAGCAGTGAGGAATTGTATCAGCCCCAGCATTTT	-	few	TRBJ1-5	TRBV10-2
CASSRQSSYNEQFF	TGTGCCAGCAGCCGACAGAGCTCCTACAATGAGCAGTTCTTC	-	-	TRBJ2-1	TRBV5-4
CASSDPREYSTDTQYF	TGTGCCAGCAGTGACCCCCGGGAGTATAGCACAGATACGCAGTATTTT	-	-	TRBJ2-3	TRBV2
CASSFDRVGYEQYF	TGTGCCAGCAGTTTCGACAGGGTAGGCTACGAGCAGTACTTC	TRBD1	-	TRBJ2-7	TRBV6-5
CASSLVIGAYEQYF	TGTGCCAGCAGCTTAGTAATTGGAGCCTACGAGCAGTACTTC	-	-	TRBJ2-7	TRBV7-2
CSVDAILAGYTF	TGCAGCGTTGATGCGATTCTGGCGGGCTACACCTTC	-	few	TRBJ1-2	TRBV29-1
CASSRPEGGNTIYF	TGTGCCAGCAGTCGCCCAGAGGGTGGAAACACCATATATTTT	-	-	TRBJ1-3	TRBV6-5
CASSLLLEHGEYSAYEQYF	TGTGCCAGCAGTTTATTACTAGAACATGGGGAATATTCGGCCTACGAGCAGTACTTC	-	-	TRBJ2-7	TRBV28
CASSLPPGGKSNQPQHF	TGTGCCAGCAGCTTACCCCCAGGAGGGAAGAGCAATCAGCCCCAGCATTTT	-	-	TRBJ1-5	TRBV7-3
CASRVRQGARETQYF	TGTGCCAGCAGGGTTAGACAGGGGGCCCGGGAGACCCAGTACTTC	TRBD1	-	TRBJ2-5	TRBV2
CATSRDPPRRGNEKLFF	TGTGCCACCAGCAGAGATCCTCCCCGGCGGGGGAATGAAAAACTGTTTTTT	-	once	TRBJ1-4	TRBV15
CASSWGLQPQHF	TGTGCCAGCAGTTGGGGGCTTCAGCCCCAGCATTTT	-	few	TRBJ1-5	TRBV25-1
CATSINGPTDTQYF	TGTGCCACCAGCATAAACGGGCCCACAGATACGCAGTATTTT	-	-	TRBJ2-3	TRBV15
CASSLANRTGTDRFGANVLTF	TGCGCCAGCAGCTTGGCAAACCGAACCGGGACAGATCGGTTCGGGGCCAACGTCCTGACTTTC	TRBD1	-	TRBJ2-6	TRBV5-1
CASSHRPSYEQYF	TGTGCCAGCAGCCACCGTCCTTCCTACGAGCAGTACTTC	-	few	TRBJ2-7	TRBV14
CASSFFLAGGPSVYTQYF	TGTGCCAGCAGTTTCTTTTTAGCGGGGGGCCCCTCGGTATATACGCAGTATTTT	TRBD2	-	TRBJ2-3	TRBV28
CASRKTGATYEQYF	TGTGCCAGCAGGAAGACAGGGGCCACCTACGAGCAGTACTTC	TRBD1	-	TRBJ2-7	TRBV28
CASSSDQLDNSPLHF	TGTGCCAGCTCCTCCGACCAACTAGATAATTCACCCCTCCACTTT	-	-	TRBJ1-6	TRBV28
CASRRLRGAGAYEQYF	TGTGCCAGCAGACGATTAAGGGGGGCAGGCGCGTACGAGCAGTACTTC	-	-	TRBJ2-7	TRBV7-9
CASSLSAYTEAFF	TGTGCCAGCAGCTTATCGGCGTACACTGAAGCTTTCTTT	-	-	TRBJ1-1	TRBV11-3
CASSLEPGLPDTQYF	TGTGCCAGCAGCTTAGAGCCGGGCCTCCCAGATACGCAGTATTTT	-	-	TRBJ2-3	TRBV11-3
CASSIGGGHTEAFF	TGTGCCAGTAGTATTGGCGGGGGCCACACTGAAGCTTTCTTT	-	-	TRBJ1-1	TRBV19
CASSLGESNQPQHF	TGCGCCAGCAGCTTGGGTGAAAGCAATCAGCCCCAGCATTTT	-	-	TRBJ1-5	TRBV5-1
CASSIGGQLNTEAFF	TGTGCCAGCAGCATCGGCGGACAGCTGAACACTGAAGCTTTCTTT	-	-	TRBJ1-1	TRBV9
CASRIGSGQVNEQFF	TGTGCCAGTAGGATTGGTTCTGGACAGGTGAATGAGCAGTTCTTC	TRBD1	-	TRBJ2-1	TRBV19
CASSIPAVWYGYTF	TGTGCCAGTAGTATTCCGGCAGTATGGTATGGCTACACCTTC	-	-	TRBJ1-2	TRBV19
CASSARVNEKLFF	TGTGCCAGCAGCGCTCGGGTTAATGAAAAACTGTTTTTT	-	once	TRBJ1-4	TRBV5-6
CASSQDSGDTQYF	TGCGCCAGCAGCCAAGATTCGGGAGATACGCAGTATTTT	-	-	TRBJ2-3	TRBV4-1
CASSLGTDLQETQYF	TGTGCCAGCAGTTTAGGGACAGATCTCCAAGAGACCCAGTACTTC	TRBD1	-	TRBJ2-5	TRBV28
CSVRRGKNTEAFF	TGCAGCGTTCGAAGGGGAAAGAACACTGAAGCTTTCTTT	-	-	TRBJ1-1	TRBV29-1
CASRRMGPYNEQFF	TGTGCCAGTAGACGAATGGGACCCTACAATGAGCAGTTCTTC	-	-	TRBJ2-1	TRBV19
CASSLDRPRGYEQYF	TGTGCCAGCAGCTTAGACAGACCACGAGGGTACGAGCAGTACTTC	-	-	TRBJ2-7	TRBV11-2
CASSIEVARSPLHF	TGTGCCAGTAGTATAGAGGTTGCCCGCTCACCCCTCCACTTT	-	-	TRBJ1-6	TRBV19